Described below is a single T cell receptor beta chain sequence and its context. No antigen is known for it. A clone one base away is much larger, so this may be a read error. The protocol used for the library was 5' RACE. The sequencing machine was an Illumina HiSeq 2500. A second about 7 to 11 cycle PCR used a sample-barcoded 5' primer and a J-beta primer mix. A template-switch 5' adaptor carrying 12 random nucleotides introduced a unique molecular identifier onto each TCR beta cDNA molecule. Each sample yielded at least 2.5 million CDR3-containing paired-end reads. The Mint cDNA synthesis kit, primed by a TRBC-specific oligonucleotide, was used to synthesize first-strand cDNA from all RNA. All cDNA was treated with uracil-DNA glycosylase and then went through a first 18-cycle PCR with the universal primers M1SS and BC2_uni_R. As for the original processing: For normalization, 1 million high-quality reads, each with a distinct molecular identifier, were randomly selected from each sample. Instead of being binned into consensus sequences, reads with shared molecular identifiers were discarded. MiTCR, set to a Q25 quality threshold and the strictest error-elimination algorithm, was used for CDR3 identification, clonotype clustering and error correction. Lower-bound total TCR beta diversity was estimated with a nonparametric unseen species model using Euler transformation. Starting from the raw public reads, TCRdb applied fastp trimming at Q25, assembled clones with MiXCR and retained in-frame beta chains. For every CDR3 protein sequence, its rows merge into one entry that carries the most common genes and DNA. The V and J calls reflect TCRdb's pipeline rather than the authors' work. This sample lists about 590,000 distinct CDR3 sequences; 25% to 30% were detected once. Together, the top ten hold roughly 14% of the sample.

This sample is drawn from a study of blood T cells in healthy people across ages (dated by TCRdb to about 2015). Notes on the research overall: Template switching captured roughly one uniquely barcoded TCR beta cDNA molecule per two T cells in model experiments. Age-related changes in TCR beta repertoire diversity were measured in the study by deep sequencing normalized with unique cDNA molecular identifiers. The donors were split into four age groups: young (average 16 years), middle-aged (about 40), aged (roughly 68) and long-lived (82). To avoid experimental bias, donors of different ages were spread randomly across the sequencing lanes. For two donors (one aged 18 to 30 and one aged 80 or older), the study analyzed two additional independent replicas of 1 million unique cDNA reads from the same blood draw.

The CDR3 starts with the cysteine, ends with the phenylalanine, and has 14 residues. Solely the CDR3 DNA is kept, with 42 bases framed from the first base. A distance of 17 bases separates the germline ends of V and J, which lose 8 bases and 3 bases respectively. The germline V gene (reference sequence) yields DFQATT for CDR1 and SNEGSKA for CDR2. On the study overall, not on this receptor specifically: Because profiling used bulk unsorted PBMCs, naive and antigen-experienced compartments could not be compared conclusively. Compared with the aged group, the long-lived group had more naive CD4+ T cells, fewer expanded clones and increased TCR diversity, suggesting age selection. A strong correlation was found between observed TCR beta diversity and the percentage of naive T cells measured by flow cytometry. Estimates of total diversity from one million sequenced T cells were regarded as lower bounds and underestimates. Observed TCR beta diversity per million T cells fell roughly linearly with age, and a significant reduction was already apparent by age roughly 40. Because the CMV infection status of the donors was unknown, age-related changes in expanded clonotypes may potentially have been confounded.

Donors were roughly 40 systemically healthy Caucasian individuals from Russia aged roughly 6 to 90 years. Each donor gave approximately 9.3 milliliters of peripheral blood, collected into EDTA-treated Vacutainer tubes. Ficoll-Paque density-gradient centrifugation was used to isolate PBMCs, with at least 6 million obtained per sample. Total RNA was extracted from PBMCs with Trizol reagent, with at least 5.5 micrograms obtained per sample. Naive CD45RAhigh/CD27high T cell percentages were measured by flow cytometry on a PBMC aliquot from every donor. The sequenced sample consisted of blood. The sequence links TRBV20-1 to TRBJ1-5; no D gene is confidently identified. The clonotype originates from a woman older than 75 in good health. The DNA sequence is as follows: TGCAGTACTACAGCGGGCCGGTCCAATCAGCCCCAGCATTTT. It translates as CSTTAGRSNQPQHF.